This TCR beta chain emerged from a study of T cells in localized non-small cell lung cancer. Study-level points and caveats: Longer overall survival was linked to higher blood T cell density. Clonality of T cells reached its maximum in uninvolved adjacent lung, surpassing tumor. Out of the top 100 tumor clones, a median around 50 were seen in adjacent lung. Because only a single region of the tumor was sequenced, heterogeneity remains possible.

The V gene's germline CDR1 is SGHTA and CDR2 FQGNSA. Trimming stripped 5 bases from V and 8 bases from J, with 15 bases between. The CDR3 totals 13 residues. Notes on this clone: Its antigen is currently unknown.

The method was immunoSEQ multiplex PCR; TCRdb's version includes in-frame clones alone and lacks a portion of them. Among just over 70,000 clones listed, roughly nine tenths were seen once. The TCR comes from a male donor aged 60 or older with stage III squamous cell lung carcinoma. The V gene is TRBV7-2, the J gene TRBJ1-2, with a tentative D call TRBD1 (5 bases). The starting material was peripheral blood, obtained before any cancer treatment. Written as DNA, the CDR3 is TGTGCCAGCAGCCCCGCGGGCCGGGGGGGCTACACCTTC. This encodes CASSPAGRGGYTF.